This TCR beta chain originates from a study of patients and donors after allogeneic stem cell transplantation. Using its own MiXCR run on the RT-PCR reads, TCRdb lists one record per CDR3 protein. The data hold approximately 200,000 distinct CDR3 sequences, with roughly 40% observed a single time. This CDR3 region has 19 residues. Trimming took 4 bases from V and 1 from J; bases not matched to a gene: 12. CDR1 SGHTA and CDR2 FQGNSA come from the germline V gene. This clonotype was observed a handful of times. This TCR was sampled from a human donor who was either an allogeneic HSCT recipient or a stem cell or donor lymphocyte infusion donor (not recorded which). It is not recorded whose cells these are; they may come from a transplant donor. The sequencing sample was made of blood, either unsorted or a sorted T cell fraction (not recorded which). The chain has TRBV7-2 and TRBJ2-1, with 11 positions matching TRBD2. CDR3 region: CASSSPLAGGPFSYNEQFF. CDR3 coding DNA: TGTGCCAGCAGCTCCCCCCTAGCGGGAGGCCCCTTTTCCTACAATGAGCAGTTCTTC.